These 29 T cell receptor beta chains were all obtained from the same sample, sequenced in a study of cytomegalovirus exposure and HLA in healthy donors. 13 Jbeta primers and 60 Vbeta primers were used for the PCR. Assay: immunoSEQ multiplex PCR; the TCRdb copy retains only in-frame clones and omits some. The data contain 220,000 or so clones, roughly 70% of them singletons. Source material: PBMCs. These receptors were collected from a woman aged 25 to 45 in good health and CMV-seronegative.

The chain employs TRBV19 and TRBJ2-7, with D possibly being TRBD1 (5 bases). CDR3 length: 13 residues. Germline lookup yields CDR1 LNHDA and CDR2 SQIVND (reference sequence). V lost 5 bases and J lost 1, with 9 bases in between. CDR3 sequence (DNA): TGTGCCAGTAGTTCGCAGGGATCCTACGAGCAGTACTTC. Its translation is CASSSQGSYEQYF.

V usage is TRBV6-5 and J usage is TRBJ1-2; 8 bases match TRBD1. J lost 4 bases, V lost 6 bases, and 7 bases had no gene match. CDR3 length: 14 amino acids. Germline V gene sequence: CDR1 MNHEY, CDR2 SVGAGI. CDR3 DNA: TGTGCCAGCAGATCAGGGGGCCTGGGCTATGGCTACACCTTC. Protein: CASRSGGLGYGYTF.

About this clone itself: An end of the junction differs from the germline gene, which may be a read error. V usage is TRBV6-5 and J usage is TRBJ1-6; D may be TRBD1 (5 bases). This CDR3 spans 15 amino acids. From germline, CDR1 is MNHEY and CDR2 SVGAGI. CDR3 amino acids: CASSYSGGYVAPLNF. In DNA form, the CDR3 reads TGTGCCAGCAGTTACTCGGGGGGGTATGTGGCCCCCCTAAACTTT.

This clone occurred once. Other DNA sequences from this sample encode an identical CDR3 as well. The chain has TRBV2 and TRBJ2-2; 7 nucleotides match TRBD1. The germline CDR1 and CDR2 sequences are SNHLY and FYNNEI. V was clipped by 3 bases and J by 7 bases; unmatched bases: 26. There are 21 residues in the CDR3. The CDR3 DNA is TGTGCCAGCAGTGAGCTGCAGGGGGAAGGTGGGGACCTGGGGTCGGACGGGGAGCTGTTTTTT. Amino acid sequence: CASSELQGEGGDLGSDGELFF. Together with reference TRBV2 and TRBJ2-2, the CDR3 gives the full variable domain: EPEVTQTPSHQVTQMGQEVILRCVPISNHLYFYWYRQILGQKVEFLVSFYNNEISEKSEIFDDQFSVERPDGSNFTLKIRSTKLEDSAMYFCASSELQGEGGDLGSDGELFFGEGSRLTVL.

V usage is TRBV2 and J usage is TRBJ1-1, with D perhaps matching TRBD1 (6 bases). Looked up from germline, CDR1 is SNHLY and CDR2 is FYNNEI. V was pared by 6 bases and J by 7 bases, with 12 bases between. There are 12 residues in the CDR3. The CDR3 sequence is CASSPRGIEAFF. The CDR3 nucleotides read TGTGCCAGCAGCCCGAGGGGGATTGAAGCTTTCTTT. The whole variable domain, filled in from reference TRBV2 and TRBJ1-1, reads EPEVTQTPSHQVTQMGQEVILRCVPISNHLYFYWYRQILGQKVEFLVSFYNNEISEKSEIFDDQFSVERPDGSNFTLKIRSTKLEDSAMYFCASSPRGIEAFFGQGTRLTVV.

As DNA, the CDR3 is TGTGCCAGCAGTCAGGGCTCCCTCGCTGAAAAACTGTTTTTT. Protein: CASSQGSLAEKLFF. V usage is TRBV6-1 and J usage is TRBJ1-4; TRBD1 might be the D (5 bases). CDR3 length equals 14 residues. CDR1 is MNHNS and CDR2 is SASEGT in the germline V gene. Between the trimmed V and J ends, which lost 5 bases and 7 bases, there was a span of 14 bases.

The rearrangement joins TRBV7-2 to TRBJ1-1; 8 bases match TRBD1. In germline, CDR1 is SGHTA, CDR2 FQGNSA. This CDR3 is built from 14 residues. The junction had 2 bases not matched to a gene; V was cut back by 1 base and J by 4 bases. The CDR3 loop reads CASSLETGATEAFF. The DNA for the CDR3 is TGTGCCAGCAGCTTAGAGACAGGGGCCACTGAAGCTTTCTTT.

V gene TRBV19 combines with J gene TRBJ2-1, with D possibly TRBD1 on 7 matching bases. This CDR3 is built from 16 residues. Germline lookup yields CDR1 LNHDA and CDR2 SQIVND (reference sequence). Trimming took 5 bases from V and 4 from J, leaving 18 bases between them. In DNA form, the CDR3 reads TGTGCCAGTAGTCCAAACTTCAGGGGGGCATACAATGAGCAGTTCTTC. Amino acid sequence: CASSPNFRGAYNEQFF. The variable domain in full, completed from reference TRBV19 and TRBJ2-1, reads DGGITQSPKYLFRKEGQNVTLSCEQNLNHDAMYWYRQDPGQGLRLIYYSQIVNDFQKGDIAEGYSVSREKKESFPLTVTSAQKNPTAFYLCASSPNFRGAYNEQFFGPGTRLTVL.

The chain links TRBV27 to TRBJ1-1, with TRBD1 identical over 7 bases. The CDR3 spans 13 residues. V dropped 5 bases and J dropped 4; count of bases not matched to a gene: 4. Germline assignment: CDR1 MNHEY and CDR2 SMNVEV (reference sequence). The CDR3 protein is CASSEQGRTEAFF. The CDR3 DNA is TGTGCCAGCAGTGAACAGGGGCGCACTGAAGCTTTCTTT.

The chain recombines TRBV5-6 with TRBJ1-5; possibly TRBD1 for D (6 bases). Trimming removed 3 bases at V and 5 bases at J, with 12 bases between. There are 14 residues in the CDR3. Germline loops: CDR1 SGHDT, CDR2 YYEEEE. In DNA form, the CDR3 reads TGTGCCAGCAGCTGGGACACGGGCTATCAGCCCCAGCATTTT. This sequence encodes CASSWDTGYQPQHF.

The chain combines TRBV19 with TRBJ2-5, with TRBD2 identical over 7 bases. Germline CDR1 and CDR2: LNHDA and SQIVND (reference sequence). The trim removed 3 bases at V and 4 bases at J, leaving 5 bases unmatched. The CDR3 contains 14 residues. CDR3 region: CASSIGTMGETQYF. CDR3 in DNA: TGTGCCAGTAGTATTGGGACTATGGGAGAGACCCAGTACTTC.

The chain has TRBV12-5 and TRBJ2-7; perhaps TRBD1 as D (6 bases). The germline CDR1 and CDR2 sequences are LGHNT and FRNRAP. The V gene lost 0 bases and the J gene lost 3 bases, with 21 bases spanning the gap. The CDR3 contains 18 residues. The CDR3 spells CASGLVLERGHQNYEQYF. In DNA, the CDR3 is TGTGCTAGTGGTTTGGTACTAGAGAGGGGACACCAAAACTACGAGCAGTACTTC.

The V call is TRBV6-4, the J call TRBJ2-3, with TRBD2 identical over 10 bases. Trimming at V came to 3 bases and at J to 3 bases, leaving 6 bases not matched to a gene. The CDR3 consists of 16 residues. Germline-derived CDR1 and CDR2 are MRHNA and SNTAGT. The CDR3 DNA follows: TGTGCCAGCAGTGAGAGGAGCGGGGGGGCGACAGATACGCAGTATTTT. Amino acid sequence: CASSERSGGATDTQYF.

The chain is built from TRBV13 and TRBJ2-3, with D perhaps TRBD2 (5 bases). Germline-derived CDR1 and CDR2 are PRHDT and FYEKMQ (reference sequence). Trimming removed 5 bases at V and 1 base at J, with 13 bases between. This CDR3 spans 15 amino acids. The CDR3, as DNA: TGTGCCAGCAGCAAAAGCGGCGTCGGCACAGATACGCAGTATTTT. Translated: CASSKSGVGTDTQYF.

This clone was picked up one time. The V call is TRBV19, the J call TRBJ2-7; 13 bases line up with TRBD2. In germline, CDR1 is LNHDA, CDR2 SQIVND (reference sequence). The CDR3 totals 15 residues. V dropped 6 bases and J dropped 4; count of bases not matched to a gene: 6. In DNA form, the CDR3 reads TGTGCCAGTAGCACGGGACTAGCGGGGCGATACGAGCAGTACTTC. It translates to CASSTGLAGRYEQYF.

The V call is TRBV11-3, the J call TRBJ2-5, with 9 nucleotides matching TRBD1. The V and J ends lost 4 bases and 6 bases, in that order; junction bases with no gene match: 9. This CDR3 is built from 15 residues. Germline-derived CDR1 and CDR2 are SGHNT and YENEEA. CDR3 coding DNA: TGTGCCAGCAGCTCAAGAGACAGGGGGGAAAAGACCCAGTACTTC. Amino acid sequence: CASSSRDRGEKTQYF.

This clone occurred a few times. The chain joins TRBV19 to TRBJ2-2; D uncertain. V lost 3 bases, J lost 8 bases, and 7 bases lay in between. CDR3 length equals 12 residues. CDR1 and CDR2 (germline): LNHDA, SQIVND (reference sequence). CDR3 bases: TGTGCCAGTAGTATTAGCACGGGGGAGCTGTTTTTT. It yields the protein CASSISTGELFF.

The chain carries TRBV6-1 and TRBJ2-5, with TRBD2 identical over 7 bases. CDR1 and CDR2 (germline): MNHNS, SASEGT. V shed 6 bases, J shed 5 bases, and the junction held 6 bases outside the gene matches. This CDR3 has 13 amino acids. CDR3 coding DNA: TGTGCCAGCAGAGGACTAGGGGTGGAGACCCAGTACTTC. Amino acid sequence: CASRGLGVETQYF.

The chain employs TRBV4-2 and TRBJ2-7; D possibly corresponds to TRBD2 (6 bases). The germline CDR1 and CDR2 sequences are LGHNA and YNFKEQ. The length of the CDR3 is 14 residues. V lost 2 bases and J 5 bases, leaving 13 bases between the germline ends. The CDR3 spells CASSQWLAMNEQYF. Here the CDR3 DNA reads TGTGCCAGCAGCCAATGGCTAGCGATGAACGAGCAGTACTTC.

The chain is built from TRBV23-1 and TRBJ2-7; 10 nucleotides agree with TRBD1. TRBV23-1 is an ORF for which the function is uncertain. After removal of 0 bases from V and 4 bases from J, the junction contained 15 bases not matched to a gene. The CDR3 covers 19 residues. DNA of the CDR3: TGCGCCAGCAGTCAATCAAATTCTCCGACAGGGGGCGGACGATACGAGCAGTACTTC. This codes for CASSQSNSPTGGGRYEQYF.

The V and J genes are TRBV11-3 and TRBJ2-2; tentatively, D is TRBD2 (6 bases). CDR3 length: 15 residues. V dropped 2 bases and J dropped 5 bases, with 12 bases sitting between them. Germline V gene sequence: CDR1 SGHNT, CDR2 YENEEA. This CDR3 is CASSLKGGLTGELFF. Written as DNA, the CDR3 is TGTGCCAGCAGCTTAAAGGGCGGACTAACCGGGGAGCTGTTTTTT.

In its sample, this clone was seen a few times. The rearrangement joins TRBV5-6 to TRBJ2-7; 11 nucleotides line up with TRBD2. CDR3 length: 15 residues. With 4 bases clipped from V and 5 bases from J, the junction kept 8 bases outside the gene matches. CDR1 SGHDT and CDR2 YYEEEE come from the germline V gene. CDR3 loop: CASSLPTSGSNEQYF. CDR3 nucleotide sequence: TGTGCCAGCAGCCTCCCTACTAGCGGGAGTAACGAGCAGTACTTC.

This clone was seen just once. The junction shows a germline mismatch at one end, possibly a read error. This sequence joins TRBV30 and TRBJ2-5, with a weak D call TRBD1 (7 bases). The CDR3 is 14 residues long. CDR1 is GTSNPN and CDR2 is SVGIG in the germline V gene (reference sequence). The CDR3, as DNA: TGTGCCTGGGCCAGGGGGAGGCCGCAAGGGACCCAGTACTTC. Protein: CAWARGRPQGTQYF.

The chain uses TRBV4-1 and TRBJ1-3; TRBD1 might be the D (6 bases). Germline V lookup: CDR1 MGHRA, CDR2 YSYEKL. The CDR3 consists of 15 residues. Trimming stripped 6 bases from V and 0 bases from J, with 12 bases between. DNA for the CDR3: TGCGCCAGCAGTCAGACAGGAAGCTCTGGAAACACCATATATTTT. Encoded protein: CASSQTGSSGNTIYF.

The rearrangement links TRBV5-8 to TRBJ1-6; TRBD1 is a possible D gene (6 bases). V was cut by 5 bases and J by 0 bases, with 12 bases left in between. This CDR3 has 16 amino acids. In germline, CDR1 is SGHTS, CDR2 YDEGEE. CDR3 loop: CASRRDTDSYNSPLHF. CDR3 nucleotides: TGTGCCAGCAGAAGGGACACCGACTCCTATAATTCACCCCTCCACTTT.

This clone was seen a single time. The rearrangement links TRBV4-1 to TRBJ2-3; 10 bases agree with TRBD2. V lost 3 bases and J lost 3; bases outside the gene matches: 15. Germline CDR1 MGHRA, CDR2 YSYEKL. The CDR3 is 19 amino acids. CDR3 bases: TGCGCCAGCAGCCATGAATCCCCGGCTAGCGGGGGTTTGACAGATACGCAGTATTTT. This encodes CASSHESPASGGLTDTQYF.

In this sample, this clone turned up once. The CDR3: CAGKIRGGDETQYF. The DNA of the CDR3 is TGTGCCGGTAAGATCCGGGGGGGGGATGAGACCCAGTACTTC. V gene TRBV27 combines with J gene TRBJ2-5; 8 nucleotides agree with TRBD2. The J segment lost 5 bases and the V segment lost 11 bases, leaving 13 bases of the junction unmatched. Germline-derived CDR1 and CDR2 are MNHEY and SMNVEV (reference sequence). This CDR3 comprises 14 residues.

The rearrangement uses TRBV13 and TRBJ1-2; D may be TRBD1 (6 bases). Between the trimmed V and J ends, which lost 11 bases and 4 bases, there was a span of 23 bases. Germline CDR1 and CDR2: PRHDT and FYEKMQ (reference sequence). This CDR3 region has 15 residues. CDR3 nucleotide sequence: TGTGCCCTCTCCTACTGGGGGGGGGCGAGCTATGGCTACACCTTC. It encodes CALSYWGGASYGYTF.

The chain has TRBV10-3 and TRBJ1-1; D unresolved. V was pared by 4 bases and J by 0 bases, with 6 bases between. The CDR3 is 13 residues long. Germline CDR1 ENHRY, CDR2 SYGVKD. This CDR3 reads CAISVNMNTEAFF. The DNA of the CDR3 is TGTGCCATCAGTGTAAACATGAACACTGAAGCTTTCTTT.